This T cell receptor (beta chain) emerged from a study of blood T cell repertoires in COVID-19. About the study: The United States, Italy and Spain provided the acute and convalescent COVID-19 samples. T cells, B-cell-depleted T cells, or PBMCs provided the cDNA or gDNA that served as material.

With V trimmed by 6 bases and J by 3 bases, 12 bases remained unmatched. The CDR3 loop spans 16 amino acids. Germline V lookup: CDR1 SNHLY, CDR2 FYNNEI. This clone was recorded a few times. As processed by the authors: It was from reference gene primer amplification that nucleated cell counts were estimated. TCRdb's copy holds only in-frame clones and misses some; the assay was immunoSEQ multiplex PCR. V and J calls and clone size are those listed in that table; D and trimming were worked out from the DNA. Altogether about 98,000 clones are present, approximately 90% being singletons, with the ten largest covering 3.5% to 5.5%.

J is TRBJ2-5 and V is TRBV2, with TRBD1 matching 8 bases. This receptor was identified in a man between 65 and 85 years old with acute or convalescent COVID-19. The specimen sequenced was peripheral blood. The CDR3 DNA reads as TGTGCCAGCAGCAAGAGGGCAGGGGGCTCGAAAGAGACCCAGTACTTC. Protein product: CASSKRAGGSKETQYF.